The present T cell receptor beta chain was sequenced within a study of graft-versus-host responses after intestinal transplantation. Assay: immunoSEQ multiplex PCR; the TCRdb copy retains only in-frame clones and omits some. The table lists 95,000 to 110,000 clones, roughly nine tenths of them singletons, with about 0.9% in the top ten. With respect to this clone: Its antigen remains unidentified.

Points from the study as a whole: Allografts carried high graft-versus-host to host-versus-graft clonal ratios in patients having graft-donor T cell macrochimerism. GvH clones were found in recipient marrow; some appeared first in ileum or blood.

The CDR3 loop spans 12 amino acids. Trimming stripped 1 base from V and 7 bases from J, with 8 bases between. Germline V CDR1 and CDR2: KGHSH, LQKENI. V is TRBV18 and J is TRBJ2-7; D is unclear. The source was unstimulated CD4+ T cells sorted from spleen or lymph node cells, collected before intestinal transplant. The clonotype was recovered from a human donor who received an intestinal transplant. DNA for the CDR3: TGTGCCAGCTCACCACAGGGTACGGAGCAGTACTTC. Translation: CASSPQGTEQYF.